Below, 31 T cell receptor beta chains from the same sample are listed, as sequenced in a study of blood T cell repertoires in COVID-19 (dated by TCRdb to about 2020). The receptor library was made with the immunoSEQ multiplex PCR assay. The table comes from immuneACCESS by way of TCRdb, which keeps in-frame sequences with V and J called. Part of the clones is missing from these tables; in studies checked, under half for an unresolved V gene and the rest for unknown reasons. This sample holds roughly 140,000 clones; around 90% were observed only once. About 4.1% of the sample belongs to the ten largest clones. The sample was peripheral blood. Source of these receptors: a woman in her sixties with active or convalescent COVID-19.

This sequence joins TRBV9 and TRBJ2-3; TRBD1 is a possible D gene (5 bases). V was trimmed by 2 bases and J by 3 bases, leaving 13 bases between them. There are 15 residues in the CDR3. Looked up from germline, CDR1 is SGDLS and CDR2 is YYNGEE. DNA of the CDR3: TGTGCCAGCAGCGTCCAGGGTAAGGCTACAGATACGCAGTATTTT. Translated: CASSVQGKATDTQYF.

The rearrangement joins TRBV6-2 or TRBV6-3 to TRBJ1-1, with 7 nucleotides matching TRBD1. Germline CDR1 reads MNHEY; CDR2 reads SVGEGT. Losses at the gene ends were 5 bases for V and 5 bases for J; bases not matched to a gene: 5. The CDR3 is made up of 13 amino acids. The CDR3 DNA reads TGTGCCAGCAGTCATACAGGGGCTACTGAAGCTTTCTTT. As protein: CASSHTGATEAFF.

The chain's CDR3 is CASSYGGFETDSLNTEAFF. The CDR3 DNA is TGTGCCAGCAGCTACGGAGGGTTCGAAACCGATAGCCTGAACACTGAAGCTTTCTTT. The chain combines TRBV6-6 with TRBJ1-1; no reliable D call. Between the trimmed V and J ends, which lost 6 bases and 0 bases, there was a span of 26 bases. The germline V gene encodes CDR1 MNHNY and CDR2 SVGAGI (reference sequence). The CDR3 runs to 19 residues.

The chain recombines TRBV6-2 or TRBV6-3 with TRBJ2-5; TRBD1 agrees at 7 bases. Unmatched junction bases numbered 6, after V lost 6 bases and J lost 5 bases. Looked up from germline, CDR1 is MNHEY and CDR2 is SVGEGT. This CDR3 is built from 13 residues. The CDR3 here is CASSKGGLETQYF. The DNA for the CDR3 is TGTGCCAGCAGCAAAGGGGGCTTGGAGACCCAGTACTTC.

The V and J genes are TRBV19 and TRBJ1-1; perhaps TRBD1 as D (6 bases). This CDR3 region has 15 residues. Germline loops: CDR1 LNHDA, CDR2 SQIVND (reference sequence). Trimming took 6 bases from V and 6 from J, leaving 20 bases between them. The CDR3 region is CASSRLTGLGAEAFF. CDR3 sequence (DNA): TGTGCCAGTAGCCGCCTGACAGGTCTTGGGGCTGAAGCTTTCTTT.

The chain is built from TRBV10-3 and TRBJ1-1; a possible D gene is TRBD1 (6 bases). V lost 8 bases, J lost 0 bases, and 13 bases lay in between. This CDR3 is 14 amino acids long. Germline V lookup: CDR1 ENHRY, CDR2 SYGVKD. In nucleotides, the CDR3 is TGTGCCATCCGGACAGCCACCCTGAACACTGAAGCTTTCTTT. Residues: CAIRTATLNTEAFF.

The CDR3 DNA reads as TGCGCCAGCAGCCAAGTCGGGACAGGGTCTAGCACAGATACGCAGTATTTT. Amino acids: CASSQVGTGSSTDTQYF. This chain connects TRBV4-3 to TRBJ2-3; TRBD1 aligns across 9 bases. The ends lost 1 base at V and 0 bases at J; junction bases unmatched: 5. This CDR3 comprises 17 residues. The germline CDR1 and CDR2 sequences are LGHNA and YSLEER.

This chain joins TRBV4-1 and TRBJ2-7, with TRBD1 identical over 9 bases. Germline CDR1 MGHRA, CDR2 YSYEKL. The CDR3 length is 16 residues. The junction had 8 bases not matched to a gene; V was cut back by 3 bases and J by 2 bases. As DNA, the CDR3 is TGCGCCAGCAGCCAGAAGGGACAGGGAATGCCCTACGAGCAGTACTTC. Its protein is CASSQKGQGMPYEQYF.

The V gene is TRBV4-3, the J gene TRBJ2-5; possible D gene TRBD2, 7 bases. The germline gives CDR1 LGHNA, CDR2 YSLEER. The V end was cut by 8 bases, the J end by 3 bases, with 25 bases between. This CDR3 contains 17 residues. This chain's CDR3 is CASRRLGNGGPKETQYF. The CDR3 bases are TGCGCCAGCCGCCGACTTGGCAACGGGGGGCCAAAAGAGACCCAGTACTTC.

This chain connects TRBV13 to TRBJ2-1, with D tentatively TRBD1 (6 bases). V was cut by 2 bases and J by 7 bases, with 12 bases left in between. Germline CDR1 and CDR2: PRHDT and FYEKMQ (reference sequence). This CDR3 is 14 amino acids long. The CDR3 DNA follows: TGTGCCAGCAGCTTACGTGGGGGCAGGAATGAGCAGTTCTTC. Encoded protein: CASSLRGGRNEQFF.

The J gene is TRBJ2-7, the V gene TRBV15, with D possibly matching TRBD2 (6 bases). The V end was cut by 2 bases, the J end by 4 bases, with 18 bases between. In germline, CDR1 is LNHNV, CDR2 YYDKDF (reference sequence). This CDR3 comprises 16 residues. The CDR3 coding sequence is TGTGCCACCAGCAGATCGGTAGTAATAGCGGATTACGAGCAGTACTTC. Translated, it gives CATSRSVVIADYEQYF.

V is TRBV6-1 and J is TRBJ1-6; D remains ambiguous. The CDR3 is 14 residues long. Germline CDR1 is MNHNS and CDR2 is SASEGT. Trimming shortened V by 1 base and J by 11 bases, and 12 bases separated the two germline ends. The DNA for the CDR3 is TGTGCCAGCAGTGAAGTCGGGTTTACTACACCCCTCCACTTT. Translation gives CASSEVGFTTPLHF.

The chain employs TRBV7-2 and TRBJ2-2, with D possibly being TRBD2 (5 bases). The germline V gene encodes CDR1 SGHTA and CDR2 FQGNSA. This CDR3 region has 14 residues. The V and J ends lost 2 bases and 4 bases respectively, with 8 bases between them. CDR3 in DNA: TGTGCCAGCAGCTTAATCGGGGTCACCGGGGAGCTGTTTTTT. Translating gives CASSLIGVTGELFF.

This clone was seen repeatedly, ten times or more. The rearrangement joins TRBV10-3 to TRBJ1-2; 9 bases fit TRBD1. Germline V gene sequence: CDR1 ENHRY, CDR2 SYGVKD. This CDR3 contains 15 residues. V lost 1 base to trimming and J lost 8 bases; unmatched junction nucleotides: 8. The CDR3 sequence: CAISELGTGNGGYTF. In nucleotides, the CDR3 is TGTGCCATCAGTGAGTTAGGGACAGGGAACGGCGGCTACACCTTC.

The chain employs TRBV7-2 and TRBJ1-3; D possibly corresponds to TRBD1 (6 bases). Per the germline V gene, CDR1 is SGHTA and CDR2 is FQGNSA. Trimming removed 0 bases at V and 3 bases at J, with 9 bases between. There are 15 residues in the CDR3. CDR3 bases: TGTGCCAGCAGCTTAGCGGGACAAGTTGGAAACACCATATATTTT. It translates to CASSLAGQVGNTIYF.

The chain couples TRBV10-3 to TRBJ1-2, with D perhaps matching TRBD1 (6 bases). CDR1 is ENHRY, CDR2 SYGVKD, per germline. The V gene lost 6 bases and the J gene lost 0 bases, with 14 bases spanning the gap. This CDR3 has 15 residues. The DNA for the CDR3 is TGTGCCATCAGGGAATTGACAGGAGCTAACTATGGCTACACCTTC. Translated, it gives CAIRELTGANYGYTF.

The chain uses TRBV18 and TRBJ1-1; TRBD1 might be the D (5 bases). Between the trimmed V and J ends, which lost 2 bases and 6 bases, there was a span of 16 bases. The length of the CDR3 is 15 residues. Germline loops: CDR1 KGHSH, CDR2 LQKENI. CDR3 sequence: CASSPEQGSGAEAFF. CDR3 sequence (DNA): TGTGCCAGCTCACCAGAGCAGGGATCAGGCGCTGAAGCTTTCTTT.

The chain uses TRBV10-3 and TRBJ2-7, with a possible D match to TRBD2 (6 bases). The germline gives CDR1 ENHRY, CDR2 SYGVKD. Trimming pared 0 bases from V and 3 bases from J, leaving 6 bases between. CDR3 length: 13 amino acids. The CDR3 loop reads CAISESGGYEQYF. The CDR3 DNA reads as TGTGCCATCAGTGAGTCCGGGGGCTACGAGCAGTACTTC.

V is TRBV7-3 and J is TRBJ2-7, with D possibly being TRBD1 (6 bases). Trimming left V 5 bases short and J 4 bases short, with 12 bases between. CDR1 is SGHTA, CDR2 FQGTGA, per germline. The CDR3 contains 13 residues. The CDR3 nucleotides read TGTGCCAGCAGCCCACAGGGTGGGTACGAGCAGTACTTC. This codes for CASSPQGGYEQYF.

The chain combines TRBV6-2 or TRBV6-3 with TRBJ1-1; D is uncertain. This CDR3 contains 17 residues. V lost 0 bases and J lost 5, with 19 bases in between. From germline, CDR1 is MNHEY and CDR2 SVGEGT. Here the CDR3 DNA reads TGTGCCAGCAGTTACTCGATGTTCAGTGCTAGGAGTACTGAAGCTTTCTTT. Protein sequence: CASSYSMFSARSTEAFF.

With respect to this clone: Other DNA sequences in the same sample also yield this CDR3. The gene calls are TRBV7-9 and TRBJ1-1, with unresolved D. The germline CDR1 and CDR2 sequences are SEHNR and FQNEAQ (reference sequence). CDR3 length equals 14 residues. V was trimmed by 1 base and J by 2 bases, leaving 8 bases between them. CDR3 nucleotide sequence: TGTGCCAGCAGCTTAGGTACAGCAAACACTGAAGCTTTCTTT. Residues: CASSLGTANTEAFF.

The chain combines TRBV6-5 with TRBJ1-2, with D tentatively TRBD1 (6 bases). This CDR3 region has 14 residues. Germline-derived CDR1 and CDR2 are MNHEY and SVGAGI. The V end was cut by 7 bases, the J end by 0 bases, with 12 bases between. DNA of the CDR3: TGTGCCAGCACAGACAGGAGCTCTAACTATGGCTACACCTTC. It encodes CASTDRSSNYGYTF.

There are a few counts of this clone. The rearrangement joins TRBV21-1 to TRBJ1-2; the DNA was not compared with TRBD1, the D call given in the table. TRBV21-1 is marked as a pseudogene. The CDR3 runs 16 residues. In DNA, the CDR3 is TGTGCCAGCAGCAAGGGGACAGGGCATGAGGTGGATGGCTACACCTTC. Its translation is CASSKGTGHEVDGYTF.

The V call is TRBV4-1, the J call TRBJ1-2; 8 bases are shared with TRBD1. The CDR3 length is 15 residues. V lost 4 bases to trimming and J lost 4 bases; unmatched junction nucleotides: 8. CDR1 is MGHRA, CDR2 YSYEKL, per germline. The CDR3 DNA is TGCGCCAGCAGCCGCCCGGACAGGGTGGCCTATGGCTACACCTTC. Translating it yields CASSRPDRVAYGYTF.

In this sample, this clone turned up many times. This sequence joins TRBV30 and TRBJ2-1; perhaps TRBD1 as D (5 bases). The germline gives CDR1 GTSNPN, CDR2 SVGIG (reference sequence). V gave up 0 bases and J gave up 0 bases, with 15 bases separating them. There are 17 residues in the CDR3. CDR3 sequence: CAWSVMAGPSSYNEQFF. CDR3 bases: TGTGCCTGGAGTGTCATGGCAGGGCCGAGCTCCTACAATGAGCAGTTCTTC.

The J gene is TRBJ1-4, the V gene TRBV5-1; 7 bases map to TRBD1. Germline-derived CDR1 and CDR2 are SGHRS and YFSETQ. The CDR3 is 14 residues long. V shed 0 bases and J 7 bases; nucleotides not matched to a gene: 3. CDR3: CASSLGQGFEKLFF. The CDR3 DNA is TGCGCCAGCAGCTTGGGACAGGGTTTTGAAAAACTGTTTTTT.

The rearrangement joins TRBV5-6 to TRBJ2-7, with 9 bases lining up with TRBD1. Germline V lookup: CDR1 SGHDT, CDR2 YYEEEE. The J segment lost 3 bases and the V segment lost 3 bases, leaving 4 bases of the junction unmatched. The CDR3 extends over 14 amino acids. As DNA, the CDR3 is TGTGCCAGCAGCTCGAGACAGGGGGGCTACGAGCAGTACTTC. Amino acid sequence: CASSSRQGGYEQYF.

CDR3 nucleotides: TGCGCCAGCAGCTTGAAGCGGGGGGGCGCGGAGCAGTACTTC. This sequence encodes CASSLKRGGAEQYF. The chain carries TRBV5-1 and TRBJ2-7; 10 positions match TRBD2. The trim removed 1 base at V and 7 bases at J, leaving 5 bases unmatched. Germline V CDR1 and CDR2: SGHRS, YFSETQ. The CDR3 spans 14 residues.

In this sample, this clone turned up once. V usage is TRBV2 and J usage is TRBJ1-2; TRBD1 agrees at 9 bases. Germline values: CDR1 SNHLY, CDR2 FYNNEI. The CDR3 contains 15 residues. With 6 bases clipped from V and 0 bases from J, the junction kept 5 bases outside the gene matches. The chain's CDR3 is CASRPDRGANYGYTF. CDR3 nucleotides: TGTGCCAGCAGACCCGACAGGGGGGCTAACTATGGCTACACCTTC.

The genes are TRBV19 and TRBJ1-2; TRBD1 is a possible D gene (5 bases). The CDR3 length is 15 residues. In germline, CDR1 is LNHDA, CDR2 SQIVND (reference sequence). V lost 10 bases and J 7 bases, leaving 25 bases between the germline ends. CDR3 residues: CATWDGGVGGSGYTF. The CDR3 bases are TGTGCCACTTGGGACGGCGGAGTGGGGGGATCTGGCTACACCTTC.

The chain carries TRBV11-2 and TRBJ2-7; 16 bases align to TRBD2. The length of the CDR3 is 17 residues. Germline V gives CDR1 SGHAT, CDR2 FQNNGV. The V segment lost 4 bases and the J segment 3 bases; nucleotides outside the gene matches: 6. The CDR3, as DNA: TGTGCCAGCAGCTCCGGAGGGACTAGCGGGGGGGTCTACGAGCAGTACTTC. The encoded protein is CASSSGGTSGGVYEQYF.